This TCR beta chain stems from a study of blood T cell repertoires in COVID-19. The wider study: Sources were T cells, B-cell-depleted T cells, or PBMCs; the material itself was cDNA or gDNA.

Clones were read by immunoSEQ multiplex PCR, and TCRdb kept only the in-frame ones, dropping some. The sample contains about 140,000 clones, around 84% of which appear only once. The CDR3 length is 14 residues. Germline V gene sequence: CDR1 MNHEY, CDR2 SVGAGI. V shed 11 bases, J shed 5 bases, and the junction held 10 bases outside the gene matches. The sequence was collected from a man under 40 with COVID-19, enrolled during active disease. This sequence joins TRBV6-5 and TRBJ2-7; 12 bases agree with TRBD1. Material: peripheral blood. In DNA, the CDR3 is TGTGCCGCGTCCTCCGGGACAGGGGGCCACGAGCAGTACTTC. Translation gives CAASSGTGGHEQYF.